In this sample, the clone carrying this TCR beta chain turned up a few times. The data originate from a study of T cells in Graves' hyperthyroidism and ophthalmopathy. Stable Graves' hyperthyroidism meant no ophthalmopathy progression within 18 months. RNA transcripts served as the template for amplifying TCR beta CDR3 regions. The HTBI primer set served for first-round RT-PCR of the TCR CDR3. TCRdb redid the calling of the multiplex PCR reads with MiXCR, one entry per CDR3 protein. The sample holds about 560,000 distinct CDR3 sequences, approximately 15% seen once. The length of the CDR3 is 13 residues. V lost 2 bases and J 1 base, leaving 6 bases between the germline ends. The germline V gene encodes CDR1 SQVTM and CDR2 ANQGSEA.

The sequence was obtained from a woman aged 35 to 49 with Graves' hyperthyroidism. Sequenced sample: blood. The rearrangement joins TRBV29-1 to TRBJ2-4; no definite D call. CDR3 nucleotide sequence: TGCAGCGTTGAATTACTGGCCAAAAACATTCAGTACTTC. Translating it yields CSVELLAKNIQYF.